The entry that follows covers one T cell receptor beta chain sequence. This record belongs to a study of PD-L1 blockade in urothelial cancer. Study summary: At some point between 2013 and 2015 therapy began: atezolizumab 1,200 mg intravenously every 3 weeks. Anywhere from 0 to 3 prior chemotherapy regimens had been received by patients.

The protocol was immunoSEQ multiplex PCR, while the TCRdb copy is restricted to in-frame clones and leaves out a portion. The repertoire holds some 53,000 clones, with 70% to 85% as singletons. Samples were collected from each patient before treatment and during treatment. Each patient gave between 1 and 8 of them in total. The sequence came from a man in his 70s with urothelial cancer. The sequencing used PBMCs, collected around atezolizumab (anti-PD-L1) treatment.

The CDR3 loop is CASREGPAGELFF. The CDR3 DNA reads TGTGCCAGCAGGGAGGGCCCCGCCGGGGAGCTGTTTTTT. The chain links TRBV2 to TRBJ2-2; D might be TRBD2 (6 bases). This CDR3 has 13 residues. V lost 6 bases and J lost 6, with 11 bases in between. Germline V gene sequence: CDR1 SNHLY, CDR2 FYNNEI. The variable domain in full, with the rest retrieved from reference TRBV2 and TRBJ2-2, is EPEVTQTPSHQVTQMGQEVILRCVPISNHLYFYWYRQILGQKVEFLVSFYNNEISEKSEIFDDQFSVERPDGSNFTLKIRSTKLEDSAMYFCASREGPAGELFFGEGSRLTVL.